This T cell receptor (beta chain) emerged from a study of early T cells in non-severe SARS-CoV-2 infection. In its sample, this clonotype was seen many times. With 0 bases removed from V and 1 base from J, the gap between germline ends came to 14 bases. Germline-derived CDR1 and CDR2 are SGHNT and YYREEE (reference sequence). The CDR3 covers 16 residues. TCRdb itself ran the 5' RACE reads through MiXCR, one entry per CDR3 protein. This sample has about 60,000 distinct CDR3 sequences; 8.9% occur once, and the top ten carry roughly 15%. The chain links TRBV5-4 to TRBJ2-7, with a tentative D call TRBD2 (6 bases). The source of this sequence is an adult who was a healthcare worker with PCR-confirmed SARS-CoV-2 infection or an uninfected control (not recorded which). The sequencing sample was made of whole blood. The CDR3 here is CASSLVGGTVSYEQYF. In nucleotides, the CDR3 is TGTGCCAGCAGCTTGGTTGGCGGGACGGTTTCCTACGAGCAGTACTTC.